This T cell receptor beta chain was sequenced during a study of blood T cell repertoires in COVID-19 (dated by TCRdb to about 2020). As for the study more broadly: Samples from collaborators originated in the United States, Italy and Spain and spanned both the acute and convalescent phases of COVID-19. The samples were drawn from two sources: the first 160 participants of the ongoing ImmuneRACE study, and fewer than 1,500 subjects contributed by 6 global collaborators. Sample metadata almost always included a de-identified subject ID, COVID-19 status, age in years and sex. A freely available public database, intended as a resource for researchers studying the immune response to SARS-CoV-2, is where the repertoires were released. Subjects who had been exposed to COVID-19, were actively infected with it, or had recovered from it provided the deeply sampled blood TCRbeta repertoires that made up the dataset. Where available, HLA class I and class II types were taken from metadata supplied by the sample provider and were not determined by assay-based typing. The material from the prospective study consisted of cDNA or gDNA derived from T cells, B-cell-depleted T cells, or PBMCs. General findings and caveats noted by the study authors: How much clinical and demographic metadata was included differed by source and by participant, and the metadata was provided uncurated.

Collaborating institutions collected whole blood in K2EDTA tubes following their own protocols. For TCRbeta analysis, collaborators shipped samples in one of three forms: frozen whole blood, isolated PBMCs, or DNA extracted from either of those sample types. To note about this clone: Its antigen remains undetermined. Nothing much larger sits one base from this clone, and base qualities are not available.

The CDR3 has 16 amino acids, counting the end cysteine and phenylalanine. The sequence is cut down to CDR3 DNA, 48 bases in frame from base 1. Unmatched junction bases come to 4, with V trimmed by 0 bases and J by 5 bases. Reading the germline V gene gives CDR1 SGHRS and CDR2 YFSETQ. TCRbeta CDR3 regions were amplified from genomic DNA by means of the immunoSEQ Assay, a bias-controlled multiplex PCR. Turning to the authors' computational methods: Within the assay, amplification of reference gene primers was used to estimate how many nucleated cells each sample contained. Sequence reads were collapsed and filtered to measure the absolute abundance of every unique TCRbeta CDR3 rearrangement. For each sample, productive Simpson clonality was calculated by taking the square root of Simpson's diversity index across productive rearrangements. TCRdb carries this immuneACCESS record with in-frame sequences only. Its versions omit some clonotypes, under half of them owing to an unresolved V gene in the studies checked, with the rest unexplained. V and J calls and clone size come straight from that table; D and trimming were deduced from the DNA. This sample is represented by 150,000 to 200,000 clones; approximately 84% of them were singletons. The top ten clones comprise over 20% of the sample.

The sequencing sample was made of peripheral blood. The chain joins TRBV5-1 to TRBJ2-3; 12 middle bases align to TRBD2. The clonotype originates from a woman aged 80 or older with acute or convalescent COVID-19. The DNA sequence is TGCGCCAGCAGCTTGGAACTAGCGGGAGGTGGAGATACGCAGTATTTT. Its coded protein is CASSLELAGGGDTQYF.